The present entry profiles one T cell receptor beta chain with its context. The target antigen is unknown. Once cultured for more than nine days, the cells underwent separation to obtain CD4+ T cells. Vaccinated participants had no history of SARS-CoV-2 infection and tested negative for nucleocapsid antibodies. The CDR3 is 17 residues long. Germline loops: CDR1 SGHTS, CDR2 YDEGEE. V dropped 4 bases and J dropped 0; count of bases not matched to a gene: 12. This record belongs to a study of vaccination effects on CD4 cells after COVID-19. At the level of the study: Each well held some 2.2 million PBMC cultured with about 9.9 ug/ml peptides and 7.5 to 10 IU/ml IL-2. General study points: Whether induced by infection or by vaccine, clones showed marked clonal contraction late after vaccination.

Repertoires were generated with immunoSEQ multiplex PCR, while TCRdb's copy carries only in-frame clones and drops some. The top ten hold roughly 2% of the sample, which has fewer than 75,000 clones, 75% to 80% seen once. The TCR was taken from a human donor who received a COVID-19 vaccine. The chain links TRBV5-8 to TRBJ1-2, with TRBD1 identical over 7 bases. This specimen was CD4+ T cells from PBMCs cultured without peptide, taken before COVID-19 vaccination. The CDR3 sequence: CASSRTGTAPSNYGYTF. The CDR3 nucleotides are TGTGCCAGCAGCCGTACCGGGACAGCTCCCTCTAACTATGGCTACACCTTC.